Listed below are T cell receptor beta chains from one sample, sequenced in a study of blood T cell repertoires in COVID-19. The table came from immunoSEQ multiplex PCR; TCRdb's copy has only in-frame clones and leaves some out. The sample holds 110,000 to 150,000 clones, over 80% seen once. Sample: PBMCs or T cells enriched from blood (not recorded which). The receptors were sampled from a man in his sixties who had recovered from COVID-19. The CDR3 runs from the conserved cysteine through the conserved F or W.

len: 14
v_gene: TRBV2
CDR3aa: CASSDTGGESPQHF

len: 15
v_gene: TRBV4-2
CDR3aa: CASSQEAYGDNEQFF

len: 17
v_gene: TRBV28
CDR3aa: CASSSSPGGGWGNEQFF

len: 15
v_gene: TRBV27
CDR3aa: CASRGGGSPNTEAFF

len: 12
v_gene: TRBV28
CDR3aa: CASSPRGQPQHF

len: 11
v_gene: TRBV2
CDR3aa: CASSRETFYTF

len: 15
v_gene: TRBV18
CDR3aa: CASSPLQGAWETQYF

len: 15
v_gene: TRBV19
CDR3aa: CASSIGRQGGYEQYF

len: 15
v_gene: TRBV5-1
CDR3aa: CASSLRGPRLTEAFF

len: 16
v_gene: TRBV9
CDR3aa: CASSVDSGRSPETQYF

len: 15
v_gene: TRBV19
CDR3aa: CASSNRDRVFFEQYF

len: 15
v_gene: TRBV7-9
CDR3aa: CASSLAGLAGGLGFF

len: 13
v_gene: TRBV24-1
CDR3aa: CATSGAEECEQYF

len: 15
v_gene: TRBV4-1
CDR3aa: CASSHGDRGRGEQFF

len: 14
v_gene: TRBV6-5
CDR3aa: CASSLNGYGNTIYF

len: 14
v_gene: TRBV28
CDR3aa: CASSLDRANYGYTF

len: 15
v_gene: TRBV19
CDR3aa: CASSLSLLTGGGYTF

len: 14
v_gene: TRBV7-9
CDR3aa: CASSIPGLDNEQFF

len: 15
v_gene: TRBV18
CDR3aa: CASSGLAGLGDTQYF

len: 15
v_gene: TRBV7-3
CDR3aa: CASSLEAGGGHEQFF

len: 17
v_gene: TRBV4-1
CDR3aa: CASSQDLTGGRTGELFF

len: 13
v_gene: TRBV29-1
CDR3aa: CSVEDRGTDTQYF

len: 15
v_gene: TRBV28
CDR3aa: CASNLWDSTNYGYTF

len: 13
v_gene: TRBV5-1
CDR3aa: CASSDGTPYEQYF

len: 13
v_gene: TRBV29-1
CDR3aa: CSVEDMVGRGAFF

len: 13
v_gene: TRBV2
CDR3aa: CASTTNGGQPQHF

len: 16
v_gene: TRBV27
CDR3aa: CASSLSGGTGSSELFF

len: 16
v_gene: TRBV24-1
CDR3aa: CATSDKLAGSNNEQFF

len: 16
v_gene: TRBV29-1
CDR3aa: CSVDRGQGVGTDTQYF

len: 14
v_gene: TRBV28
CDR3aa: CASSSYRGNYGYTF

len: 15
v_gene: TRBV2
CDR3aa: CASSKTDLPFGGYTF

len: 15
v_gene: TRBV11-3
CDR3aa: CATASGSSIRNTQYF

len: 16
v_gene: TRBV6-5
CDR3aa: CASSYLKGQGKRVAFF

len: 13
v_gene: TRBV5-1
CDR3aa: CASRTGSSYEQYF

len: 11
v_gene: TRBV27
CDR3aa: CASGPRTEAFF

len: 14
v_gene: TRBV13
CDR3aa: CASGGDTTYNEQFF

len: 14
v_gene: TRBV10-2
CDR3aa: CASSKIDRNQPQHF

len: 22
v_gene: TRBV5-1
CDR3aa: CASSANPLPLAGGPVIYNEQFF

len: 16
v_gene: TRBV5-4
CDR3aa: CASSQRTSGFSYEQYF

len: 17
v_gene: TRBV7-9
CDR3aa: CASSLGLTSGGSDTQYF

len: 14
v_gene: TRBV7-8
CDR3aa: CASSLGRGPREQYF

len: 16
v_gene: TRBV19
CDR3aa: CASSINGQGLIYGYTF

len: 14
v_gene: TRBV28
CDR3aa: CASSVRGRYNEQFF

len: 15
v_gene: TRBV9
CDR3aa: CASSVDPGGNYGYTF

len: 16
v_gene: TRBV6-1
CDR3aa: CASSESLAGAYNEQFF

len: 17
v_gene: TRBV7-9
CDR3aa: CASSRRGDTYAGNTIYF

len: 16
v_gene: TRBV15
CDR3aa: CATSREASGMAGELFF

len: 14
v_gene: TRBV7-9
CDR3aa: CASTPGREPYEQYF

len: 15
v_gene: TRBV2
CDR3aa: CASSEATGHNSPLHF

len: 14
v_gene: TRBV9
CDR3aa: CASSVGTSGGSQYF

len: 14
v_gene: TRBV27
CDR3aa: CASSSRAYNQPQHF

len: 19
v_gene: TRBV7-2
CDR3aa: CASSPGLAGGLGPQDTQYF

len: 15
v_gene: TRBV3-1/TRBV3-2
CDR3aa: CASSQAGISGNTIYF